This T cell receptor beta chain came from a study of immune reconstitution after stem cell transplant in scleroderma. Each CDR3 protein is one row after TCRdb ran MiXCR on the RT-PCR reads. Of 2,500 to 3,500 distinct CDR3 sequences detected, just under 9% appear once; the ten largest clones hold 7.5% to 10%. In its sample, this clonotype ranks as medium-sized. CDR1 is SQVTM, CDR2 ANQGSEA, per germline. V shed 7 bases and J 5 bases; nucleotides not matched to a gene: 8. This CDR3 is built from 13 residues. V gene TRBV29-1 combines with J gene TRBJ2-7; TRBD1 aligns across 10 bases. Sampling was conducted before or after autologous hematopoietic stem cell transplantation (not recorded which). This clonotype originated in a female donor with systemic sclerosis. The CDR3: CSAGQGGINEQYF. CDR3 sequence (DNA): TGCAGCGCCGGACAGGGGGGCATCAACGAGCAGTACTTC.